A selection of T cell receptor beta chains follows, all from one sample in a study of vaccination and CD4 T cells after COVID-19. TCRdb itself ran the PCR reads through MiXCR, one entry per CDR3 protein. The repertoire includes about 14,000 distinct CDR3 sequences, about 47% of them detected once, and roughly a tenth sits in the top ten. No cognate antigen is known for these TCRs. The sequenced sample was CD4+ T cells from blood, cultured in vitro. Receptors were obtained from a human donor who had recovered from COVID-19. CDR3s include the opening cysteine and the closing phenylalanine or tryptophan. D genes are given only for firm matches. The size entry is marked missing in some rows and otherwise reads once, few, many or a size class.

clone_size,d_call,v_call,j_call,cdr3_aa,cdr3_nt
-,-,TRBV2,TRBJ1-5,CASNGGSNQPQHF,TGTGCCAGCAATGGGGGTAGCAATCAGCCCCAGCATTTT
-,TRBD1,TRBV15,TRBJ2-1,CATSRARTGPYNEQFF,TGTGCCACCAGCAGAGCCAGGACAGGCCCTTACAATGAGCAGTTCTTC
-,-,TRBV29-1,TRBJ1-5,CSVVTPNQPQHF,TGCAGCGTTGTGACACCTAATCAGCCCCAGCATTTT
-,TRBD2,TRBV28,TRBJ2-2,CASSRSQPGLGPGELFF,TGTGCCAGCAGTCGAAGTCAACCGGGACTAGGCCCCGGGGAGCTGTTTTTT
few,-,TRBV12-3/TRBV12-4,TRBJ1-2,CASRPGTATNYGYTF,TGTGCCAGCAGGCCGGGGACGGCAACTAACTATGGCTACACCTTC
-,TRBD2,TRBV20-1,TRBJ2-7,CSARGTSSGRAYEQYF,TGCAGTGCTAGAGGAACCTCAAGCGGGAGGGCATACGAGCAGTACTTC
few,-,TRBV21-1,TRBJ1-2,CASSKAGTGGDYTF,TGTGCCAGCAGCAAAGCGGGGACAGGCGGCGACTACACCTTC
-,-,TRBV2,TRBJ1-1,CASMYRRTEAFF,TGTGCCAGCATGTACAGACGGACTGAAGCTTTCTTT
-,-,TRBV18,TRBJ1-6,CASSPRVPTGSPLHF,TGTGCCAGCTCACCAAGGGTTCCTACTGGGTCACCCCTCCACTTT
-,TRBD2,TRBV6-2/TRBV6-3,TRBJ2-5,CASSYWLAGVEETQYF,TGTGCCAGCAGTTACTGGCTAGCGGGAGTTGAGGAGACCCAGTACTTC